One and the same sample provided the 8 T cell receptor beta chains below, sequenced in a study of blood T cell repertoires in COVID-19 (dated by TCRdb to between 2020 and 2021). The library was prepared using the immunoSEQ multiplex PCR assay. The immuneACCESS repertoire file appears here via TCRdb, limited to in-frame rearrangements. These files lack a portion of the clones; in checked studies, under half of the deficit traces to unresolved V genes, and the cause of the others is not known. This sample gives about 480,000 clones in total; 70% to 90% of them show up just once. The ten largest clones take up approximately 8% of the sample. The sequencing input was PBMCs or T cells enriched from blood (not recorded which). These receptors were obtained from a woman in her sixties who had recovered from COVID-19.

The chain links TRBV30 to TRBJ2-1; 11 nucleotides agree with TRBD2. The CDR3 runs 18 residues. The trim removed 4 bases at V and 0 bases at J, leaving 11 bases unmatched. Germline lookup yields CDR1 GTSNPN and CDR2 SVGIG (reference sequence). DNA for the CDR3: TGTGCCTGGAAGGCTAGCGGGGGGTCCCGGAGCTCCTACAATGAGCAGTTCTTC. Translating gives CAWKASGGSRSSYNEQFF.

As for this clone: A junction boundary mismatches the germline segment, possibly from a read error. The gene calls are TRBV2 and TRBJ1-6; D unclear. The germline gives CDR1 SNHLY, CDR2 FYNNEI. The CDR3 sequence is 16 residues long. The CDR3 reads CASRERWTAYNSPLHF. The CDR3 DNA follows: TGTGCCAGCAGGGAGCGGTGGACGGCCTACAATTCACCCCTCCACTTT.

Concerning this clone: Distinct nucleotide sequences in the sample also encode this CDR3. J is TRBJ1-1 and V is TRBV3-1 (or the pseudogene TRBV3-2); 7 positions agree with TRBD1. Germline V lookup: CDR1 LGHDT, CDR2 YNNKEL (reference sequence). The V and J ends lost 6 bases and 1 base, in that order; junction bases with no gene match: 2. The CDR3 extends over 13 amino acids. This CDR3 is CASSPGGNTEAFF. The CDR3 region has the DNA TGTGCCAGCAGTCCAGGGGGGAACACTGAAGCTTTCTTT.

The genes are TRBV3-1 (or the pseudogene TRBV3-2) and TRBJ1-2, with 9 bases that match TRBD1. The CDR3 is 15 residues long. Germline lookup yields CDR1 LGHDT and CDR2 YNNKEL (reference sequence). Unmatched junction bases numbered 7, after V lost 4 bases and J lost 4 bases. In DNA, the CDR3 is TGTGCCAGCAGCCTAGGGACAGGGAGAAGCTATGGCTACACCTTC. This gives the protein CASSLGTGRSYGYTF.

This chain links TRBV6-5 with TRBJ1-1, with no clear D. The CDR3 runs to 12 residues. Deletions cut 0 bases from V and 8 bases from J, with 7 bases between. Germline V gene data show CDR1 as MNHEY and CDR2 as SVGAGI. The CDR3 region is CASSYSRGEAFF. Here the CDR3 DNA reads TGTGCCAGCAGTTACTCGAGAGGGGAAGCTTTCTTT.

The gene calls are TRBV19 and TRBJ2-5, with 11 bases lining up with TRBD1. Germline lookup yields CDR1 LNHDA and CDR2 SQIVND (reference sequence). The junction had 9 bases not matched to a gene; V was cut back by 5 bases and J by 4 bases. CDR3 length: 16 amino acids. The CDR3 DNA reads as TGTGCCAGTAGTCCCCGGACAGGGGGCGGCGGAGAGACCCAGTACTTC. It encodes CASSPRTGGGGETQYF.

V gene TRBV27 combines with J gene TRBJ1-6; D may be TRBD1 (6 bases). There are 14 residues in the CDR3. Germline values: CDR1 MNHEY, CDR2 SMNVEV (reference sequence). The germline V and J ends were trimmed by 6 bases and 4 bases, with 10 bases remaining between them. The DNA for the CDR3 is TGTGCCAGCAGGGGGGCGTCTTATAATTCACCCCTCCACTTT. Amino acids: CASRGASYNSPLHF.

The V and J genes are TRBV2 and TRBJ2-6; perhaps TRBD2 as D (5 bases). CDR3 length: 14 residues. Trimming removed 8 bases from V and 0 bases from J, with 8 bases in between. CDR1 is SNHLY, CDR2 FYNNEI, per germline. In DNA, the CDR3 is TGTGCCAGCGAGGGATTCTCTGGGGCCAACGTCCTGACTTTC. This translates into CASEGFSGANVLTF.